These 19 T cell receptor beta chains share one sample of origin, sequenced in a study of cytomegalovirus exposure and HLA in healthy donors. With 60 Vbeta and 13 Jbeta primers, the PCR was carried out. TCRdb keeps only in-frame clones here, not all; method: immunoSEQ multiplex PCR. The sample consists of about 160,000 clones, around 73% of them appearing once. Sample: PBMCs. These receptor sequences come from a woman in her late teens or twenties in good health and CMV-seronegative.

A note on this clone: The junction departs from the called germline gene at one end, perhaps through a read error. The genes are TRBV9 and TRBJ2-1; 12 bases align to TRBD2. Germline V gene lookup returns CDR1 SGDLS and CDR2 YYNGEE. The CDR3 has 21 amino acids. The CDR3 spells CASSVSVAGPSGRADYNEQLF. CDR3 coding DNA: TGTGCCAGCAGCGTATCGGTCGCAGGACCTAGCGGGAGGGCCGACTACAATGAGCAGCTCTTC.

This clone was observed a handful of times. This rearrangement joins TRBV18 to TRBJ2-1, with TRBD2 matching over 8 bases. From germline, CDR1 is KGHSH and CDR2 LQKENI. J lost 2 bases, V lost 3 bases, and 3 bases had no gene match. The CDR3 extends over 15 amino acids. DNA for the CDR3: TGTGCCAGCTCACCCGGCGGGAGGACCTACAATGAGCAGTTCTTC. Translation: CASSPGGRTYNEQFF.

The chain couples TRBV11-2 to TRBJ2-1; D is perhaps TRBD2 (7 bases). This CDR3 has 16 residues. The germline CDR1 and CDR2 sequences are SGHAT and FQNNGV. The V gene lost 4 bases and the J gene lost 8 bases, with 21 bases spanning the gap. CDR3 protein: CASSSRGRGGSDEQFF. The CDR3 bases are TGTGCCAGCAGCTCGCGAGGCAGGGGAGGGTCGGATGAGCAGTTCTTC.

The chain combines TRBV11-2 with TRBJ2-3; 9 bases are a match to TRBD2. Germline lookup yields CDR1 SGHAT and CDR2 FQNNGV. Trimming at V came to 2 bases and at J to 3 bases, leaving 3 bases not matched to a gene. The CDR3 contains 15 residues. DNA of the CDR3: TGTGCCAGCAGCTTAAGGCGGGGGGGGACAGATACGCAGTATTTT. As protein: CASSLRRGGTDTQYF.

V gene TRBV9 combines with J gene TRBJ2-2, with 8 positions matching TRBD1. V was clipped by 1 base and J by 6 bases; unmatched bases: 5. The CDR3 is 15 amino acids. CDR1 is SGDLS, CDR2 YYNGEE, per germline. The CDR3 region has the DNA TGTGCCAGCAGCGTAAGGACAGGGTCGGCCGGGGAGCTGTTTTTT. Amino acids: CASSVRTGSAGELFF.

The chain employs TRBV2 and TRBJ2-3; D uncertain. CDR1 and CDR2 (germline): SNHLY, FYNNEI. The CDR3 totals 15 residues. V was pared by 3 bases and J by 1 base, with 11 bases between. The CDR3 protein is CASSESLPGTDTQYF. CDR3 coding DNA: TGTGCCAGCAGTGAGAGCTTACCGGGCACAGATACGCAGTATTTT.

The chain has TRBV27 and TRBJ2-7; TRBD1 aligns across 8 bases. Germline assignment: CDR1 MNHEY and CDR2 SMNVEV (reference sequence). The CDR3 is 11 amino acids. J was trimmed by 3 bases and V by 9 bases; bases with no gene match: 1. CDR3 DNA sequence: TGTGCCAGAGGACAGGGCTACGAGCAGTACTTC. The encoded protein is CARGQGYEQYF.

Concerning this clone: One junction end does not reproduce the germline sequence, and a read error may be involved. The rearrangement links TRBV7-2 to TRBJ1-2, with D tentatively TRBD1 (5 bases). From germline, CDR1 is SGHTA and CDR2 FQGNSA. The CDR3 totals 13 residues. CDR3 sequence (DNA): TGTGCCAGCAGCTTATCCCCAGGGACTTTCCCTCTCTTC. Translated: CASSLSPGTFPLF.

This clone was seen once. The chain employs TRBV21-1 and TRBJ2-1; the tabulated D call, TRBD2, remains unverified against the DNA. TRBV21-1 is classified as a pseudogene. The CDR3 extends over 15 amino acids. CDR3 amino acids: CASSKRADPRHEQFF. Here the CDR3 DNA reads TGTGCCAGCAGCAAACGAGCGGACCCTCGCCATGAGCAGTTCTTC.

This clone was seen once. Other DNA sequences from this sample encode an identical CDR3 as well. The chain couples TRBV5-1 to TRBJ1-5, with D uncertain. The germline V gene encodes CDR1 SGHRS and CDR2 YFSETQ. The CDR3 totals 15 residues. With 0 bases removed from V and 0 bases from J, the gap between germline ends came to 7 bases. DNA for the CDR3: TGCGCCAGCAGCTTGGCGGGGAATAGCAATCAGCCCCAGCATTTT. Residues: CASSLAGNSNQPQHF. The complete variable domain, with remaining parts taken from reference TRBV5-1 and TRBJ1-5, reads KAGVTQTPRYLIKTRGQQVTLSCSPISGHRSVSWYQQTPGQGLQFLFEYFSETQRNKGNFPGRFSGRQFSNSRSEMNVSTLELGDSALYLCASSLAGNSNQPQHFGDGTRLSIL.

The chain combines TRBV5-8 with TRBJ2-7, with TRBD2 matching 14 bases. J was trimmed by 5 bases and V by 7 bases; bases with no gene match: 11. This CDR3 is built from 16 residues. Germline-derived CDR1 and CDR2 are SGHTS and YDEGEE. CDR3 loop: CASCGTSGSMFNEQYV. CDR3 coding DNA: TGTGCCAGCTGCGGGACTAGCGGGAGTATGTTCAACGAGCAGTACGTC.

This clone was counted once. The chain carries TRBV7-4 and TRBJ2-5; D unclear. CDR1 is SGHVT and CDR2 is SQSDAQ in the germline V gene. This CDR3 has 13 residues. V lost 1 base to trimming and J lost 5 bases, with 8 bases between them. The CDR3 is CASSLDGIETQYF. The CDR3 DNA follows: TGTGCCAGCAGCTTAGACGGTATTGAGACCCAGTACTTC.

CDR3: CASSPGGATNEKLFF. In nucleotides, the CDR3 is TGTGCCAGCAGCCCGGGGGGAGCGACTAATGAAAAACTGTTTTTT. The chain couples TRBV5-4 to TRBJ1-4; TRBD1 might be the D (5 bases). CDR3 length: 15 amino acids. Trimming cost V 4 bases and J 2 bases, with 12 bases left between them. The germline V gene encodes CDR1 SGHNT and CDR2 YYREEE (reference sequence).

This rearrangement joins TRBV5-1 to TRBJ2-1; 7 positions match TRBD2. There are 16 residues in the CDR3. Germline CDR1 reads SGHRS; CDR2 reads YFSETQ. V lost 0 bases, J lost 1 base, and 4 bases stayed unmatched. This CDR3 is CASSLVGRESYNEQFF. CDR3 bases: TGCGCCAGCAGCTTGGTTGGGAGGGAGTCCTACAATGAGCAGTTCTTC.

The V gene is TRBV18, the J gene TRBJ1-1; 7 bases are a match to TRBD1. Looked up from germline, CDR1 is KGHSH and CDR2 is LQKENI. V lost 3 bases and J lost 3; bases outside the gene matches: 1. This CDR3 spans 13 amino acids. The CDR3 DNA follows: TGTGCCAGCTCACCGACAGGGTACACTGAAGCTTTCTTT. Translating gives CASSPTGYTEAFF.

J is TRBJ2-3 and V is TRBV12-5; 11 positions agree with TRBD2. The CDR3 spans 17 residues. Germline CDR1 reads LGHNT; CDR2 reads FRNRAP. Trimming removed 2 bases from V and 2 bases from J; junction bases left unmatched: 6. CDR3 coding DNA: TGTGCTAGTGGTTTGCAACTAGCGGGAGAGCCCACAGATACGCAGTATTTT. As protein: CASGLQLAGEPTDTQYF.

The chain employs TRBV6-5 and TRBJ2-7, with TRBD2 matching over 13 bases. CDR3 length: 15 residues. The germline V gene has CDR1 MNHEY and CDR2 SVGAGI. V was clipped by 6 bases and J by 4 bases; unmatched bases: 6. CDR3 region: CASSSWTSGRYEQYV. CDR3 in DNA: TGTGCCAGCAGCTCATGGACTAGCGGGAGATACGAGCAGTACGTC.

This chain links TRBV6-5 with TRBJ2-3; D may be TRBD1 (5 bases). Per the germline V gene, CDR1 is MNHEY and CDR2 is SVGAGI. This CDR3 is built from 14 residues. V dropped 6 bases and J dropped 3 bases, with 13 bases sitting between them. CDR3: CASRIGRTTDTQYF. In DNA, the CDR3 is TGTGCCAGCAGGATCGGCCGGACAACAGATACGCAGTATTTT.

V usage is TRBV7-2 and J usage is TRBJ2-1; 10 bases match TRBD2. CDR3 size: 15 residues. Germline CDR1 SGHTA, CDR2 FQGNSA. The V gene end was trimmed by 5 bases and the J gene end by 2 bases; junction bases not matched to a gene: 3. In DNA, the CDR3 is TGTGCCAGCAGCCCGGGACTAGCGACCTACAATGAGCAGTTCTTC. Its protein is CASSPGLATYNEQFF.